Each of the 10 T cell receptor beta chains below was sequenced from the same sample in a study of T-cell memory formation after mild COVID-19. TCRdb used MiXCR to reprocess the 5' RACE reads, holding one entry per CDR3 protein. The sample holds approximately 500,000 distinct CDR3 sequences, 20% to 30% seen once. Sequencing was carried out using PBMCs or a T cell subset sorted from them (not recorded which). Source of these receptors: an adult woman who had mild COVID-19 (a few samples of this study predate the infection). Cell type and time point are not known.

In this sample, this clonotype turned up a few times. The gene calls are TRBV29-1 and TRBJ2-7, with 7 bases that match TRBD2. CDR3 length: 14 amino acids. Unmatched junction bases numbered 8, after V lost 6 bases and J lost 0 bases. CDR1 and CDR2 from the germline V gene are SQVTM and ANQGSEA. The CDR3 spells CSVGGGTISYEQYF. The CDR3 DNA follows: TGCAGCGTGGGGGGGGGAACAATCTCCTACGAGCAGTACTTC.

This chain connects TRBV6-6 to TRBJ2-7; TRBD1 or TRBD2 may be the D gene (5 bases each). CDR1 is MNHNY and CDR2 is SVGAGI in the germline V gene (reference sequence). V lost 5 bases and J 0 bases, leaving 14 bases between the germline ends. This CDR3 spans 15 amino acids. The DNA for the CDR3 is TGTGCCAGCAGTCTCCGGGCAGGGAGCTCCTACGAGCAGTACTTC. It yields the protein CASSLRAGSSYEQYF.

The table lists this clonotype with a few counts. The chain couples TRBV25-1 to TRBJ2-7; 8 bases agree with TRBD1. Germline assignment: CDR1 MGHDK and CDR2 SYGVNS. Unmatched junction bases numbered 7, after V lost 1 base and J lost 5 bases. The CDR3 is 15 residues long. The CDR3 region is CASSESMVRGHEQYF. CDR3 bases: TGTGCCAGCAGTGAATCCATGGTCAGGGGGCACGAGCAGTACTTC.

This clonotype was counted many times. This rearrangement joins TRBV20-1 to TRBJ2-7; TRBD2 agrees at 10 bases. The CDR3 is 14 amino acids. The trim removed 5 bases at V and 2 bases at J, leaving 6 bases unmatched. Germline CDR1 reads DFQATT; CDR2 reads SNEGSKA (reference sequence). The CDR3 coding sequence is TGCAGTGCTGCCGGGACTAGCGAACCCTACGAGCAGTACTTC. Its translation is CSAAGTSEPYEQYF.

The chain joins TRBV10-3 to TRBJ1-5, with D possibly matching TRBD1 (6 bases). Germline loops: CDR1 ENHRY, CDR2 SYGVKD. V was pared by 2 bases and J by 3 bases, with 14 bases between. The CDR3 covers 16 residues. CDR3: CAISERQEVLNQPQHF. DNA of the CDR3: TGTGCCATCAGTGAGCGACAGGAGGTCCTCAATCAGCCCCAGCATTTT.

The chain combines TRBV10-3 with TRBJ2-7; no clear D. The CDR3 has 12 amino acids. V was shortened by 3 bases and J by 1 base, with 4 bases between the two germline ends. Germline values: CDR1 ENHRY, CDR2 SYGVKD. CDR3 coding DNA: TGTGCCATCAGTGATGAGTCCTACGAGCAGTACTTC. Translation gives CAISDESYEQYF.

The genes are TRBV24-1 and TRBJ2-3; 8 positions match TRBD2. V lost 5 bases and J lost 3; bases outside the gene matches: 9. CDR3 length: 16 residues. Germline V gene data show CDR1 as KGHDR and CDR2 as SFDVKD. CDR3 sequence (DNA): TGTGCCACCAGTGGTAAAGCGGGAGTTGGGACAGATACGCAGTATTTT. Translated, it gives CATSGKAGVGTDTQYF.

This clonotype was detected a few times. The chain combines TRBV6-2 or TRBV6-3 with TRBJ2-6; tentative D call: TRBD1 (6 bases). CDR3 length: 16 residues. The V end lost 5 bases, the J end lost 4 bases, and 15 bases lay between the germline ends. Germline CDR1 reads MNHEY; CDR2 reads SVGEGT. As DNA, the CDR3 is TGTGCCAGCAGTGGTCTCACAGGGTCAGGGGCCAACGTCCTGACTTTC. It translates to CASSGLTGSGANVLTF.

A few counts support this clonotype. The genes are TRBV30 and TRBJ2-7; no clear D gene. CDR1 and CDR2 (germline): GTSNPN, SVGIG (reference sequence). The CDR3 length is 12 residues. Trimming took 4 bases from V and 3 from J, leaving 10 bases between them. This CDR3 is CAWKGPFYEQYF. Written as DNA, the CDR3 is TGTGCCTGGAAGGGCCCATTCTACGAGCAGTACTTC.

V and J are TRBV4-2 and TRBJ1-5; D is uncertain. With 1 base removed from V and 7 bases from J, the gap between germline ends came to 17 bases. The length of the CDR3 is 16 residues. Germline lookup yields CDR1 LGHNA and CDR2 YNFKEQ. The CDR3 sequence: CASSQVTHGENQPQHF. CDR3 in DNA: TGTGCCAGCAGCCAAGTGACCCACGGGGAGAACCAGCCCCAGCATTTT.